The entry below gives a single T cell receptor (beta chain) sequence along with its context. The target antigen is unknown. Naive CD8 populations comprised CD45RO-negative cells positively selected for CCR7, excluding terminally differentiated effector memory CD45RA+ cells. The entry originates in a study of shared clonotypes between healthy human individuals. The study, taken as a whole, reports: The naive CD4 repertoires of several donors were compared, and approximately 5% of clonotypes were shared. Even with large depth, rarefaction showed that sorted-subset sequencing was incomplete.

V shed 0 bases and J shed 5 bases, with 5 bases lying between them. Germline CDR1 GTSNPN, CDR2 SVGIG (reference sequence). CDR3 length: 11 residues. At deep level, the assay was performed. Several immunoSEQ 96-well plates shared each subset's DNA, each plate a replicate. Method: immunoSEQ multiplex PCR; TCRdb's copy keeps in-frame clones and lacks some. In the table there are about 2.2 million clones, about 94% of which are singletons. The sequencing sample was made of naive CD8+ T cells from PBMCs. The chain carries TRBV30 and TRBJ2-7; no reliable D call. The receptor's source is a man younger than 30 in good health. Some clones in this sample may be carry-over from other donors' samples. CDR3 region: CAWSVPHEQYF. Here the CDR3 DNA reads TGTGCCTGGAGTGTACCCCACGAGCAGTACTTC.